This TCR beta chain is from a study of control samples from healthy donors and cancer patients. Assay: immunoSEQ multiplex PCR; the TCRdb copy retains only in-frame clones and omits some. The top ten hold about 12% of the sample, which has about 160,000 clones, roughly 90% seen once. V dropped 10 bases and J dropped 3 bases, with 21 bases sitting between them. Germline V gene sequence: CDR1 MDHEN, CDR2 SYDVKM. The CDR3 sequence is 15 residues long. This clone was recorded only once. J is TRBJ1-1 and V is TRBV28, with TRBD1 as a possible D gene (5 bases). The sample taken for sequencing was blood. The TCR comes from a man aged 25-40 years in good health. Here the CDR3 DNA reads TGTGCCATCCAGCGGGGGGGAGGGTACGACACTGAAGCTTTCTTT. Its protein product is CAIQRGGGYDTEAFF.